These 18 T cell receptor beta chains were sequenced from one sample in a study of blood T cell repertoires in COVID-19. Some clones are missing from TCRdb's copy, which holds only in-frame ones; the method was immunoSEQ multiplex PCR. Seen here are under 120,000 clones, over 75% observed once, and the top ten hold about 30%. Sequencing was carried out using peripheral blood. These TCRs come from a woman of 80 years or more with acute or convalescent COVID-19.

The chain is built from TRBV5-1 and TRBJ2-7; D is possibly TRBD2 (7 bases). Germline values: CDR1 SGHRS, CDR2 YFSETQ. There are 16 residues in the CDR3. Trimming cost V 4 bases and J 3 bases, with 20 bases left between them. The CDR3 protein is CASSRDGGHTHYEQYF. The CDR3 bases are TGCGCCAGCAGCCGGGACGGGGGGCATACCCACTACGAGCAGTACTTC.

The chain has TRBV19 and TRBJ2-7; D call uncertain. The CDR3 loop spans 14 amino acids. V lost 6 bases and J lost 2, with 14 bases in between. CDR1 is LNHDA, CDR2 SQIVND, per germline (reference sequence). The CDR3 nucleotides are TGTGCCAGTAGGCAGTCACACCTTACCTACGAGCAGTACTTC. Its translation is CASRQSHLTYEQYF.

The V call is TRBV19, the J call TRBJ2-3, with a tentative D call TRBD2 (5 bases). V was trimmed by 4 bases and J by 5 bases, leaving 7 bases between them. This CDR3 is built from 12 residues. Germline-derived CDR1 and CDR2 are LNHDA and SQIVND (reference sequence). As DNA, the CDR3 is TGTGCCAGTAGTAGACTACGAGATACGCAGTATTTT. Encoded protein: CASSRLRDTQYF.

The chain is built from TRBV6-2 or TRBV6-3 and TRBJ1-3; D is unclear. Trimming took 4 bases from V and 0 from J, leaving 10 bases between them. From germline, CDR1 is MNHEY and CDR2 SVGEGT. The CDR3 contains 15 residues. As DNA, the CDR3 is TGTGCCAGCAGTTTCAGACACCACTCTGGAAACACCATATATTTT. It codes for CASSFRHHSGNTIYF.

This clone was seen a handful of times. The genes are TRBV5-1 and TRBJ1-1; no firm D call. Trimming shortened V by 1 base and J by 2 bases, and 9 bases separated the two germline ends. CDR1 and CDR2 from the germline V gene are SGHRS and YFSETQ. The CDR3 totals 14 residues. CDR3 sequence (DNA): TGCGCCAGCAGCTTGTTTTCTCCCAACACTGAAGCTTTCTTT. Protein sequence: CASSLFSPNTEAFF.

V usage is TRBV3-1 (or the pseudogene TRBV3-2) and J usage is TRBJ2-4; 7 nucleotides match TRBD2. The V and J ends lost 4 bases and 0 bases, in that order; junction bases with no gene match: 9. CDR3 length equals 17 residues. From germline, CDR1 is LGHDT and CDR2 YNNKEL (reference sequence). In DNA form, the CDR3 reads TGTGCCAGCAGCCCCGCGGCACTAGCGATAGCCAAAAACATTCAGTACTTC. It codes for CASSPAALAIAKNIQYF.

CDR3 sequence (DNA): TGTGCCAGCAGCTTCGGGGGGATGGAGCAGTACTTC. It is translated as CASSFGGMEQYF. The chain recombines TRBV7-9 with TRBJ2-7, with 7 nucleotides matching TRBD2. V trimming: 3 bases; J trimming: 7 bases; junction bases outside the gene matches: 3. This CDR3 contains 12 residues. CDR1 is SEHNR, CDR2 FQNEAQ, per germline (reference sequence).

V gene TRBV5-1 combines with J gene TRBJ2-3, with a weak D call TRBD1 (5 bases). Germline V gene sequence: CDR1 SGHRS, CDR2 YFSETQ. V gave up 4 bases and J gave up 8 bases, with 20 bases separating them. The CDR3 consists of 15 residues. CDR3 nucleotides: TGCGCCAGCAGCGTTTCTAATTCAGGACATGGTACGCAGTATTTT. Translated, it gives CASSVSNSGHGTQYF.

The V call is TRBV7-8, the J call TRBJ2-3; D perhaps matches TRBD1 (6 bases). CDR1 and CDR2 from the germline V gene are SGHVS and FQNEAQ. Deletions cut 1 base from V and 3 bases from J, with 14 bases between. The CDR3 loop spans 16 amino acids. The CDR3 DNA reads TGTGCCAGCAGCTTAGTAACAGGGCCAAGGACAGATACGCAGTATTTT. Its translation is CASSLVTGPRTDTQYF.

V usage is TRBV18 and J usage is TRBJ2-3; D unclear. This CDR3 is 13 amino acids long. CDR1 and CDR2 from the germline V gene are KGHSH and LQKENI. The V end was cut by 2 bases, the J end by 2 bases, with 5 bases between. DNA of the CDR3: TGTGCCAGCTCACCAAGCCTCACAGATACGCAGTATTTT. Its translation: CASSPSLTDTQYF.

This clone was counted only a few times. This chain uses TRBV2 with TRBJ1-1; no reliable D call. With 3 bases removed from V and 3 bases from J, the gap between germline ends came to 5 bases. From germline, CDR1 is SNHLY and CDR2 FYNNEI. The CDR3 totals 12 residues. In nucleotides, the CDR3 is TGTGCCAGCAGTGACCCCTACACTGAAGCTTTCTTT. The encoded protein is CASSDPYTEAFF.

V gene TRBV4-1 combines with J gene TRBJ2-1; tentatively, D is TRBD1 (6 bases). Trimming removed 1 base at V and 8 bases at J, with 21 bases between. CDR3 length: 17 residues. CDR1 is MGHRA and CDR2 is YSYEKL in the germline V gene. CDR3 sequence: CASSQGRTGSLLHEQFF. As DNA, the CDR3 is TGCGCCAGCAGCCAAGGCCGAACAGGGTCCTTGCTTCATGAGCAGTTCTTC.

The chain couples TRBV2 to TRBJ1-2, with 10 bases that match TRBD1. Looked up from germline, CDR1 is SNHLY and CDR2 is FYNNEI. This CDR3 region has 14 residues. J lost 8 bases, V lost 6 bases, and 9 bases had no gene match. For the CDR3, the DNA is TGTGCCAGCAGCGGGGAGGGGACAGGGGCAGGCTACACCTTC. Translating it yields CASSGEGTGAGYTF.

V is TRBV24-1 and J is TRBJ2-1, with TRBD2 matching 11 bases. The CDR3 consists of 17 residues. The germline V gene has CDR1 KGHDR and CDR2 SFDVKD. Trimming at V came to 4 bases and at J to 4 bases, leaving 8 bases not matched to a gene. Here the CDR3 reads CATSDQRLAGLYNEQFF. The CDR3 DNA reads as TGTGCCACCAGTGACCAGAGACTAGCGGGGCTTTACAATGAGCAGTTCTTC.

The chain joins TRBV11-2 to TRBJ2-3; 7 bases align to TRBD2. CDR3 size: 16 residues. V was clipped by 5 bases and J by 3 bases; unmatched bases: 11. Germline values: CDR1 SGHAT, CDR2 FQNNGV. The DNA for the CDR3 is TGTGCCAGCAGCCACCCGGTAGGGCGGGGGACAGATACGCAGTATTTT. It codes for CASSHPVGRGTDTQYF.

This chain connects TRBV4-3 to TRBJ2-3; 7 nucleotides match TRBD2. Looked up from germline, CDR1 is LGHNA and CDR2 is YSLEER. V dropped 3 bases and J dropped 2; count of bases not matched to a gene: 8. The CDR3 is 16 amino acids. This CDR3 reads CASSQEAGLYTDTQYF. CDR3 nucleotide sequence: TGCGCCAGCAGCCAGGAAGCGGGACTATACACAGATACGCAGTATTTT.

The chain carries TRBV2 and TRBJ2-2; TRBD1 matches at 9 bases. The CDR3 is 15 residues long. After removal of 6 bases from V and 7 bases from J, the junction contained 9 bases not matched to a gene. The germline gives CDR1 SNHLY, CDR2 FYNNEI. The CDR3 region has the DNA TGTGCCAGCAGATGGGACAGGGTGGAGAGCGGGGAGCTGTTTTTT. It yields the protein CASRWDRVESGELFF.

The CDR3: CAIGDRNEKLFF. Here the CDR3 DNA reads TGTGCCATCGGGGACAGAAATGAAAAACTGTTTTTT. The genes are TRBV10-3 and TRBJ1-4, with 7 bases matching TRBD1. Germline values: CDR1 ENHRY, CDR2 SYGVKD. This CDR3 is built from 12 residues. Trimming cost V 8 bases and J 5 bases; bases outside gene matches: 2.